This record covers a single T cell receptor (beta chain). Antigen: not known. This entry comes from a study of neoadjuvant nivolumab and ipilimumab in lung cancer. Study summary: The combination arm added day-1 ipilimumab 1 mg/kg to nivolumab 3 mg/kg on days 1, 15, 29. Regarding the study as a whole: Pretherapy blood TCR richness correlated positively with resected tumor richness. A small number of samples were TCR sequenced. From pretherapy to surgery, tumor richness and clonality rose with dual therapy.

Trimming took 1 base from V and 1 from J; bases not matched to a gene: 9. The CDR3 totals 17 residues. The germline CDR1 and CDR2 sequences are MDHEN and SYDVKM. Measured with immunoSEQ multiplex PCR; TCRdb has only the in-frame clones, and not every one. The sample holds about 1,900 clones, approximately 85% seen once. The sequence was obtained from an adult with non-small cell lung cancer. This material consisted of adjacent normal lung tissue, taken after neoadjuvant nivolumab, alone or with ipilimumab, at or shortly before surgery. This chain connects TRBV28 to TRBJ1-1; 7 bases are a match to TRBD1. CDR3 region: CASSLFHWTGKNTEAFF. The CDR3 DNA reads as TGTGCCAGCAGTTTATTCCACTGGACAGGCAAGAACACTGAAGCTTTCTTT.